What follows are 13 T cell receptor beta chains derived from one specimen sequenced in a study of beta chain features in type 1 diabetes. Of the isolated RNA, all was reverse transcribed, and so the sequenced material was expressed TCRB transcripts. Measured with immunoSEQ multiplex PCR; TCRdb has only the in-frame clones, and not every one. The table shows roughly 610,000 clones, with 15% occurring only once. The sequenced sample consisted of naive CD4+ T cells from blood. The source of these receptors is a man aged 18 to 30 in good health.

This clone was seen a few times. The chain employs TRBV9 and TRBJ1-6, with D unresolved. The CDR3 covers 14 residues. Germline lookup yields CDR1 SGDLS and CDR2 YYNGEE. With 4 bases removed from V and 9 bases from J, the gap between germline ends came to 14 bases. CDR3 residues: CASSLRTEGSPLHF. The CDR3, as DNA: TGTGCCAGCAGCCTCCGGACGGAGGGTTCACCCCTCCACTTT.

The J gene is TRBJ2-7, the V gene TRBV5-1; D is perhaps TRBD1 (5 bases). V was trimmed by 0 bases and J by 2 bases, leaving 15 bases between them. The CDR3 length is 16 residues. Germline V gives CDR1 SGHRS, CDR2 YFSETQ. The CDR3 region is CASSLEMQGQAYEQYF. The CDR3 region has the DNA TGCGCCAGCAGCTTGGAAATGCAGGGTCAGGCCTACGAGCAGTACTTC.

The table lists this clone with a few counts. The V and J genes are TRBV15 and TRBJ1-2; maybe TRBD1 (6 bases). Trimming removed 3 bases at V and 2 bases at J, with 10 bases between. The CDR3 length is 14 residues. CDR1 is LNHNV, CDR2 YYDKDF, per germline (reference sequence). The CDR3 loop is CATSSPDRNYGYTF. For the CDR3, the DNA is TGTGCCACCAGCAGCCCGGACAGAAACTATGGCTACACCTTC.

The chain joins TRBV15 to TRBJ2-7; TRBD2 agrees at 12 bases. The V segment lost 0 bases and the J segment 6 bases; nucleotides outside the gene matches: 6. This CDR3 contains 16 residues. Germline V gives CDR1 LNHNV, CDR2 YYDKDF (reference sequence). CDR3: CATSRDRLAGAREQYF. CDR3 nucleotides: TGTGCCACCAGCAGAGACCGACTAGCGGGAGCGCGCGAGCAGTACTTC.

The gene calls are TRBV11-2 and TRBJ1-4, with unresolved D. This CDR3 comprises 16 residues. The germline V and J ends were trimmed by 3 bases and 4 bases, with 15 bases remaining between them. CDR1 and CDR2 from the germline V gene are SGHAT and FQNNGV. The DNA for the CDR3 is TGTGCCAGCAGCTTTGGTGAGGGCAGCCATAATGAAAAACTGTTTTTT. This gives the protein CASSFGEGSHNEKLFF.

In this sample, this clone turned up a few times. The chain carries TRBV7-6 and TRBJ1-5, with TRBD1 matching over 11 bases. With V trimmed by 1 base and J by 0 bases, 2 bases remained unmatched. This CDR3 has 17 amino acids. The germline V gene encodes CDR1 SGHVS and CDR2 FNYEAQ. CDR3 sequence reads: CASSLGTGGGSNQPQHF. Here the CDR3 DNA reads TGTGCCAGCAGCTTAGGGACAGGGGGCGGTAGCAATCAGCCCCAGCATTTT.

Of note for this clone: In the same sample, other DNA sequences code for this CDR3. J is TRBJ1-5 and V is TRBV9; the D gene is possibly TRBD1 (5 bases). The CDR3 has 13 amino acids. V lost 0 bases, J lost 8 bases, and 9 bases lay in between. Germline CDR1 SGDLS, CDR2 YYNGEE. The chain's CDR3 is CASSVDGREPQHF. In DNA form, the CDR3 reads TGTGCCAGCAGCGTAGACGGCAGGGAGCCCCAGCATTTT.

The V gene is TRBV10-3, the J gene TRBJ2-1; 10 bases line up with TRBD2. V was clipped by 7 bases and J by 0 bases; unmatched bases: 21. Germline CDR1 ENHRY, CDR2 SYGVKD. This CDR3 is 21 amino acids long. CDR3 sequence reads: CAITRGGNSGRSRSSYNEQFF. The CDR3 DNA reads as TGTGCCATCACCCGAGGTGGGAATAGCGGGAGGTCGAGGAGCTCCTACAATGAGCAGTTCTTC.

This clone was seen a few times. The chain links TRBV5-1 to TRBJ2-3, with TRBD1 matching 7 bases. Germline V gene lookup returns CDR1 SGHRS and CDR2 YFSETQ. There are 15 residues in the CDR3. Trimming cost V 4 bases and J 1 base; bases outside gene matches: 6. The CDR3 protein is CASSRGTGGTDTQYF. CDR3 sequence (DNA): TGCGCCAGCAGCCGTGGAACAGGGGGCACAGATACGCAGTATTTT.

In DNA form, the CDR3 reads TGCGCCAGCAGCTTGTTCGGGGAGCTGTTTTTT. As protein: CASSLFGELFF. The gene calls are TRBV5-1 and TRBJ2-2, with no clear D. The V end lost 1 base, the J end lost 7 bases, and 2 bases lay between the germline ends. The CDR3 length is 11 residues. CDR1 and CDR2 from the germline V gene are SGHRS and YFSETQ.

The CDR3 coding sequence is TGTGCCAGCAGCTTAGACCGACAGAGCTACAATGAGCAGTTCTTC. It translates to CASSLDRQSYNEQFF. The J gene is TRBJ2-1, the V gene TRBV7-2, with D possibly being TRBD1 (5 bases). CDR3 length equals 15 residues. V lost 1 base and J 3 bases, leaving 10 bases between the germline ends. Germline assignment: CDR1 SGHTA and CDR2 FQGNSA.

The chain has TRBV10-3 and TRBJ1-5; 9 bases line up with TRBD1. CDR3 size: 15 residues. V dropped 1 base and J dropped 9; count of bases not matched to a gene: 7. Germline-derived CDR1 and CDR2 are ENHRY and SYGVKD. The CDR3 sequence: CAISELGQGPRPQHF. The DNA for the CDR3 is TGTGCCATCAGTGAGTTGGGACAGGGCCCACGGCCCCAGCATTTT.

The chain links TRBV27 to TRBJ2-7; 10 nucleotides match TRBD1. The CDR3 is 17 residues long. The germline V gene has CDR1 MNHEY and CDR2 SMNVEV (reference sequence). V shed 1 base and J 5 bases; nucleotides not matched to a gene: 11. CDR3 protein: CASSLFVPDRGSDEQYF. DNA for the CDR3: TGTGCCAGCAGTTTATTCGTCCCGGACAGGGGGAGCGACGAGCAGTACTTC.